This entry concerns a single T cell receptor beta chain. Its antigen remains unknown. The table came from immunoSEQ multiplex PCR; TCRdb's copy has only in-frame clones and leaves some out. The table records 2 million to 3 million clones, approximately 93% of them present only once. These data are taken from a study of shared clonotypes between healthy human individuals. Notes on the study in general: Sharing across four donors was highest in naive CD4 (roughly 5%) and lowest in memory CD8 (about 0.4%). How much donors shared clonotypes was expected to be affected by sequencing depth. Against clonotypes common to all four donors, non-shared ones had lower generation probabilities.

Healthy and HIV-negative, the adult donors had no recent acute infections or vaccinations. The junction had 12 bases not matched to a gene; V was cut back by 6 bases and J by 6 bases. CDR1 is MNHNY and CDR2 is SVGAGI in the germline V gene (reference sequence). The CDR3 is 15 residues long. Sequenced: naive CD4+ T cells from PBMCs. The subset denotes: CD45RA+ positively selected. This chain joins TRBV6-6 and TRBJ1-2; 8 nucleotides agree with TRBD1. The sequence was collected from a man aged 18 to 35 in good health. Some clones in this sample may be carry-over from other donors' samples. CDR3 loop: CASRTSGQGGDGYTF. The DNA for the CDR3 is TGTGCCAGCAGGACATCTGGACAGGGAGGGGATGGCTACACCTTC.